This T cell receptor beta chain was sequenced in a study of cytomegalovirus exposure and HLA in healthy donors. PCR involved 60 Vbeta and 13 Jbeta primers. Using immunoSEQ multiplex PCR, the repertoire was profiled, and TCRdb retains in-frame clones only, with some absent. This sample has about 190,000 clones, with 65% to 90% found just once. Study conclusions and caveats: The authors reported that TCR beta sequences could predict HLA-A and HLA-B alleles. These predictions were accurate for most subjects in the first cohort.

As to this clone: Its antigen remains unidentified.

This receptor was taken from a man aged 40-55 years in good health and CMV-seropositive. The sample comprised PBMCs.

CDR3 DNA sequence: TGTGCCAGCTCACCGACAGGGGTGAACACTGAAGCTTTCTTT. Translated, it gives CASSPTGVNTEAFF. V is TRBV18 and J is TRBJ1-1, with 8 nucleotides matching TRBD1. After removal of 3 bases from V and 0 bases from J, the junction contained 0 bases not matched to a gene. The germline CDR1 and CDR2 sequences are KGHSH and LQKENI. The CDR3 covers 14 residues.